Sequencing of this TCR beta chain was carried out in a study of a mutant IDH1 vaccine in newly diagnosed glioma. As concerns this clone: Its antigen is currently unknown.

Documented time point: week 23, last vaccination. In every dose of vaccine, 300 ug of mutant IDH1 20-mer peptide was given alongside topical imiquimod. Sequencing used immunoSEQ multiplex PCR; TCRdb keeps in-frame clones, though not all of them. The sample holds around 39,000 clones, approximately 88% seen once. Trimming removed 6 bases from V and 5 bases from J; junction bases left unmatched: 4. Germline V gene data show CDR1 as SGHTA and CDR2 as FQGNSA. The CDR3 runs 14 residues. The chain uses TRBV7-2 and TRBJ2-2; 9 bases are a match to TRBD1. The receptor was derived from a young woman with glioma. Some clones in this sample may be carry-over from other donors' samples. This material consisted of PBMCs, taken from a glioma patient whose treatment included an IDH1 peptide vaccine. CDR3 nucleotide sequence: TGTGCCAGCAGACAGGGGGCTCTTACCGGGGAGCTGTTTTTT. Its protein product is CASRQGALTGELFF. The complete variable domain, with remaining parts taken from reference TRBV7-2 and TRBJ2-2, reads GAGVSQSPSNKVTEKGKDVELRCDPISGHTALYWYRQSLGQGLEFLIYFQGNSAPDKSGLPSDRFSAERTGGSVSTLTIQRTQQEDSAVYLCASRQGALTGELFFGEGSRLTVL.